This is a list of T cell receptor beta chains from one sample in a study of regulatory T cells in long-lasting Graves disease. In TCRdb, the multiplex PCR reads were re-called with MiXCR into one record per CDR3 protein. The sample includes about 560,000 distinct CDR3 sequences, about 16% of them seen just once. These data also formed part of another study, on T cells in Graves' hyperthyroidism and ophthalmopathy.

Sample: peripheral blood mononuclear cells (PBMCs), taken at new diagnosis, from a patient treated with antithyroid drugs. Receptor source: a man between 18 and 29 years old with Graves disease. CDR3s include the opening cysteine and the closing phenylalanine or tryptophan. Fields, in order: D gene, clone size, V gene, J gene, CDR3 length, CDR3 protein, CDR3 DNA. A D gene is named only where the DNA matches it firmly. For some rows the clone size is stated as once, few or many, or as a class when expanded; others skip it.

NA	many	TRBV2	TRBJ2-3	13	CASSRLSGNTQYF	TGTGCCAGCAGCCGTCTCAGCGGCAATACGCAGTATTTT
TRBD2	NA	TRBV19	TRBJ2-1	16	CASSPRTSGTNGGKFF	TGTGCCAGTAGTCCACGGACTAGCGGGACCAATGGGGGCAAGTTCTTC
NA	NA	TRBV29-1	TRBJ2-6	14	CSVGVISGANVLTF	TGCAGCGTTGGGGTAATCTCTGGGGCCAACGTCCTGACTTTC
NA	few	TRBV7-9	TRBJ2-2	13	CASTGTNTGELFF	TGTGCCAGCACGGGGACGAACACCGGGGAGCTGTTTTTT
TRBD1	many	TRBV28	TRBJ1-5	14	CASYGTVSNQPQHF	TGTGCCAGCTACGGGACAGTTAGCAATCAGCCCCAGCATTTT
TRBD1	NA	TRBV5-6	TRBJ1-2	11	CASSGTGGYTF	TGTGCCAGCTCCGGGACAGGCGGCTACACCTTC
TRBD1	few	TRBV6-1	TRBJ1-2	13	CASRQGLPHGYTF	TGTGCCAGCCGACAGGGCCTACCCCATGGCTACACCTTC
NA	NA	TRBV20-1	TRBJ2-3	12	CSTPGQKDTAYF	TGCAGTACTCCTGGTCAGAAGGATACAGCGTATTTT
NA	many	TRBV11-2	TRBJ2-1	17	CASSLLPGQNNYNEQFF	TGTGCCAGCAGCTTATTACCCGGACAGAATAACTACAATGAGCAGTTCTTC
TRBD1	many	TRBV20-1	TRBJ2-7	13	CSTPGQGVYEQYF	TGCAGTACCCCAGGACAGGGAGTCTACGAGCAGTACTTC
TRBD1	few	TRBV3-1	TRBJ2-7	17	CASSQSYSGTGESREYF	TGTGCCAGCAGCCAATCTTATTCCGGGACAGGGGAGTCAAGGGAGTACTTC
NA	many	TRBV28	TRBJ1-5	15	CASSPDLNLNQPQHF	TGTGCCAGCAGTCCCGACCTGAATCTCAATCAGCCCCAGCATTTT
TRBD1	few	TRBV19	TRBJ1-5	15	CASRPGQRYNQPQHF	TGTGCCAGTAGGCCGGGACAGAGATACAATCAGCCCCAGCATTTT
NA	many	TRBV19	TRBJ2-1	13	CASSIGGSPEQFF	TGTGCCAGTAGTATTGGTGGGAGCCCTGAGCAGTTCTTC
TRBD1	many	TRBV24-1	TRBJ1-5	16	CATSDPRTGGTQPQHF	TGTGCCACCAGTGATCCAAGGACAGGGGGGACTCAGCCCCAGCATTTT
TRBD1	NA	TRBV7-9	TRBJ1-1	16	CASSLYSGGARTEAFF	TGTGCCAGCAGCCTGTACTCAGGGGGCGCCAGGACTGAAGCTTTCTTT